This TCR beta chain is drawn from a study of cytomegalovirus exposure and HLA in healthy donors. Study-level information: The same platform used for the 666 first-cohort repertoires was also used for the roughly 130 validation repertoires, as a later analysis reported.

CDR1 is LNHDA and CDR2 is SQIVND in the germline V gene (reference sequence). The CDR3 runs to 15 residues. The ends lost 2 bases at V and 5 bases at J; junction bases unmatched: 5. Some clones are missing from TCRdb's copy, which holds only in-frame ones; the method was immunoSEQ multiplex PCR. The sample holds roughly 63,000 clones, roughly 90% seen once. As for this clone: Its antigen is still unknown.

The study, taken as a whole, reports: A list of 150 or so TCR beta chains associated with cytomegalovirus was given. Cytomegalovirus status was reportedly diagnosed by the classifier with high specificity and sensitivity. In vitro testing confirmed a few CMV-associated chains as specific for CMV antigens.

The rearrangement links TRBV19 to TRBJ2-5; 10 positions agree with TRBD2. Sample: PBMCs. The clonotype originates from a woman aged 18-29 years in good health and CMV-seronegative. For the CDR3, the DNA is TGTGCCAGTAGTATATTGCAGCGGGAGGGGGAGACCCAGTACTTC. The encoded protein is CASSILQREGETQYF.